These 18 T cell receptor beta chains originate from one sample sequenced in a study of beta chain features in type 1 diabetes. Regarding the study as a whole: Significant though moderate, a shortening of TCRB CDR3s appeared in all four CD4+ subsets of Type 1 diabetes patients.

These receptors have no known antigen. As every portion of the isolated RNA was reverse transcribed, the sequencing read expressed TCRB transcripts. Generated by immunoSEQ multiplex PCR, the TCRdb table keeps only in-frame clones and is missing some. The sample has some 250,000 clones, approximately 10% seen once. Sequencing was performed on naive CD4+ T cells from blood. The source of these receptors is a man aged 30 to 39 with type 1 diabetes.

V and J are TRBV7-3 and TRBJ1-2; 9 nucleotides agree with TRBD1. The germline V gene has CDR1 SGHTA and CDR2 FQGTGA. The CDR3 is 15 amino acids. V lost 3 bases, J lost 0 bases, and 2 bases stayed unmatched. CDR3 in DNA: TGTGCCAGCAGCTTGACAGGGGGATCTAACTATGGCTACACCTTC. It codes for CASSLTGGSNYGYTF.

This clone has only a few counts. The rearrangement links TRBV4-2 to TRBJ2-3; D perhaps matches TRBD1 (6 bases). The germline V gene encodes CDR1 LGHNA and CDR2 YNFKEQ. V lost 0 bases, J lost 1 base, and 11 bases lay in between. This CDR3 spans 16 amino acids. The CDR3 here is CASSQDPGGGTDTQYF. In nucleotides, the CDR3 is TGTGCCAGCAGCCAAGATCCTGGGGGCGGCACAGATACGCAGTATTTT.

V usage is TRBV19 and J usage is TRBJ2-7; a weak D match, TRBD1 (5 bases). The CDR3 sequence is 14 residues long. V was shortened by 2 bases and J by 1 base, with 9 bases between the two germline ends. The V gene's germline CDR1 is LNHDA and CDR2 SQIVND (reference sequence). CDR3 sequence (DNA): TGTGCCAGTAGTATAACTACAGGTTCCTACGAGCAGTACTTC. Amino acids: CASSITTGSYEQYF. Filled out from reference TRBV19 and TRBJ2-7, the complete variable domain reads DGGITQSPKYLFRKEGQNVTLSCEQNLNHDAMYWYRQDPGQGLRLIYYSQIVNDFQKGDIAEGYSVSREKKESFPLTVTSAQKNPTAFYLCASSITTGSYEQYFGPGTRLTVT.

This clone turned up a few times. This CDR3 is also generated by other DNA sequences in the sample. V usage is TRBV11-2 and J usage is TRBJ1-1, with a weak D call TRBD1 (5 bases). Trimming took 6 bases from V and 1 from J, leaving 9 bases between them. The CDR3 contains 13 residues. In germline, CDR1 is SGHAT, CDR2 FQNNGV. The CDR3 nucleotides read TGTGCCAGCAGTCCTGGACAGAACACTGAAGCTTTCTTT. Translated, it gives CASSPGQNTEAFF.

Regarding this clone: Other DNA sequences in this specimen translate into the identical CDR3. The chain uses TRBV7-9 and TRBJ2-5; TRBD1 agrees at 8 bases. The germline gives CDR1 SEHNR, CDR2 FQNEAQ (reference sequence). The V segment lost 4 bases and the J segment 5 bases; nucleotides outside the gene matches: 3. The CDR3 contains 13 residues. The CDR3 protein is CASSSGQGETQYF. In DNA form, the CDR3 reads TGTGCCAGCAGCTCCGGACAGGGCGAGACCCAGTACTTC.

The V gene is TRBV6-5, the J gene TRBJ2-5, with D perhaps matching TRBD2 (6 bases). CDR3 length: 15 residues. Trimming removed 2 bases at V and 0 bases at J, with 10 bases between. The germline V gene encodes CDR1 MNHEY and CDR2 SVGAGI. The CDR3 DNA reads TGTGCCAGCAGTTACGTGTTAGCGGACCAAGAGACCCAGTACTTC. This translates into CASSYVLADQETQYF.

This clone was observed a handful of times. V usage is TRBV5-6 and J usage is TRBJ2-1, with 8 bases that match TRBD1. Trimming cost V 0 bases and J 5 bases; bases outside gene matches: 4. The CDR3 runs to 15 residues. The germline CDR1 and CDR2 sequences are SGHDT and YYEEEE. The CDR3 sequence is CASSLAGGGHNEQFF. Here the CDR3 DNA reads TGTGCCAGCAGCTTGGCAGGGGGCGGTCACAATGAGCAGTTCTTC.

This chain joins TRBV19 and TRBJ1-1; D not certain. V was clipped by 5 bases and J by 1 base, with 8 bases between them. Germline assignment: CDR1 LNHDA and CDR2 SQIVND (reference sequence). The CDR3 loop spans 13 amino acids. The DNA for the CDR3 is TGTGCCAGTAGTGCGCGACAGAACACTGAAGCTTTCTTT. It encodes CASSARQNTEAFF. The complete variable domain, with remaining parts taken from reference TRBV19 and TRBJ1-1, reads DGGITQSPKYLFRKEGQNVTLSCEQNLNHDAMYWYRQDPGQGLRLIYYSQIVNDFQKGDIAEGYSVSREKKESFPLTVTSAQKNPTAFYLCASSARQNTEAFFGQGTRLTVV.

This clone appeared a few times. This rearrangement joins TRBV7-9 to TRBJ2-1; possibly TRBD1 for D (6 bases). Germline V CDR1 and CDR2: SEHNR, FQNEAQ (reference sequence). This CDR3 spans 15 amino acids. With 5 bases removed from V and 7 bases from J, the gap between germline ends came to 18 bases. As DNA, the CDR3 is TGTGCCAGCAGCGTCGACGGACAGAATTGGAATGAGCAGTTCTTC. Translated: CASSVDGQNWNEQFF.

The chain carries TRBV9 and TRBJ1-2, with D possibly TRBD1 on 6 matching bases. Looked up from germline, CDR1 is SGDLS and CDR2 is YYNGEE. The CDR3 totals 13 residues. Trimming pared 4 bases from V and 8 bases from J, leaving 15 bases between. The DNA of the CDR3 is TGTGCCAGCAGCTTACGCCAGGGGAACGGCTACACCTTC. Protein sequence: CASSLRQGNGYTF.

This clone was detected a few times. The chain recombines TRBV19 with TRBJ1-5; TRBD1 matches 7 bases. CDR1 and CDR2 (germline): LNHDA, SQIVND (reference sequence). CDR3 size: 15 residues. J lost 7 bases, V lost 5 bases, and 11 bases had no gene match. The CDR3 loop is CASSFRTGPGQPQHF. In nucleotides, the CDR3 is TGTGCCAGTAGTTTCCGGACAGGTCCGGGCCAGCCCCAGCATTTT.

The V and J genes are TRBV7-2 and TRBJ2-3, with TRBD2 matching over 9 bases. The germline gives CDR1 SGHTA, CDR2 FQGNSA. The CDR3 runs to 15 residues. The V segment lost 3 bases and the J segment 1 base; nucleotides outside the gene matches: 2. As DNA, the CDR3 is TGTGCCAGCAGCTTCGTAGCGGGGGGCACAGATACGCAGTATTTT. Its protein is CASSFVAGGTDTQYF.

This chain joins TRBV9 and TRBJ2-5; D may be TRBD1 (5 bases). The CDR3 is made up of 17 amino acids. Germline V CDR1 and CDR2: SGDLS, YYNGEE. Trimming took 3 bases from V and 4 from J, leaving 22 bases between them. The CDR3 sequence: CASSASLGLDSGETQYF. Written as DNA, the CDR3 is TGTGCCAGCAGCGCCAGTTTAGGGCTAGACAGTGGAGAGACCCAGTACTTC.

The rearrangement uses TRBV30 and TRBJ2-5; TRBD2 might be the D (7 bases). The CDR3 is made up of 15 amino acids. CDR1 and CDR2 from the germline V gene are GTSNPN and SVGIG (reference sequence). V lost 5 bases and J 1 base, leaving 17 bases between the germline ends. The CDR3 nucleotides are TGTGCCTGGGATGTTGAGGGGGGGCCCCAAGAGACCCAGTACTTC. Protein sequence: CAWDVEGGPQETQYF.

This clone has only a few counts. This rearrangement joins TRBV2 to TRBJ1-1; D might be TRBD1 (5 bases). Between the trimmed V and J ends, which lost 2 bases and 5 bases, there was a span of 9 bases. This CDR3 spans 13 amino acids. The V gene's germline CDR1 is SNHLY and CDR2 FYNNEI. Written as DNA, the CDR3 is TGTGCCAGCAGTGAACAGGGTGAGACTGAAGCTTTCTTT. Amino acid sequence: CASSEQGETEAFF.

The chain joins TRBV30 to TRBJ1-2; D may be TRBD1 (6 bases). The germline V and J ends were trimmed by 0 bases and 12 bases, with 26 bases remaining between them. From germline, CDR1 is GTSNPN and CDR2 SVGIG (reference sequence). This CDR3 contains 16 residues. For the CDR3, the DNA is TGTGCCTGGAGTGTTCCCCATCAGGGACGCACAGGGCTACACACCTTC. This sequence encodes CAWSVPHQGRTGLHTF.

V gene TRBV6-5 combines with J gene TRBJ2-5; unclear D gene. This CDR3 is built from 15 residues. V was shortened by 2 bases and J by 2 bases, with 12 bases between the two germline ends. Germline V gene sequence: CDR1 MNHEY, CDR2 SVGAGI. Here the CDR3 reads CASSYATVRQETQYF. The CDR3 nucleotides read TGTGCCAGCAGTTACGCAACAGTTAGGCAAGAGACCCAGTACTTC.

There are a few counts of this clone. V is TRBV2 and J is TRBJ2-2, with a tentative D call TRBD2 (6 bases). Per the germline V gene, CDR1 is SNHLY and CDR2 is FYNNEI. The CDR3 is made up of 15 amino acids. V lost 8 bases and J 0 bases, leaving 13 bases between the germline ends. The CDR3 here is CASGGTGPNTGELFF. CDR3 nucleotides: TGTGCCAGCGGGGGGACCGGACCGAACACCGGGGAGCTGTTTTTT.